Described below is a single T cell receptor (beta chain) sequence and its context. The antigen is not known. Template switching added a universal primer binding site, and final cDNA carried unique molecular identifiers. From the 5' RACE reads, TCRdb called clonotypes with MiXCR, one entry per CDR3 protein. Of 450,000 or so distinct CDR3 sequences listed, 14% are singletons. The data were obtained in a study of identical twins. Study-wide findings and caveats: Sharing of beta out-of-frame sequences by twins showed a weaker excess.

V was pared by 5 bases and J by 1 base, with 7 bases between. The germline CDR1 and CDR2 sequences are GTSNPN and SVGIG (reference sequence). The CDR3 spans 12 residues. These same data were also listed under a study on yellow fever vaccine responses in identical twins.

The receptor was isolated from a woman aged 18-29 years in good health. Sequenced material: CD4+ T cells sorted from blood. The chain couples TRBV30 to TRBJ2-3; D remains ambiguous. The CDR3 is CAWGTGTDTQYF. The CDR3 nucleotides read TGTGCCTGGGGAACAGGCACAGATACGCAGTATTTT. Variable domain in full (rest from reference TRBV30 and TRBJ2-3): SQTIHQWPATLVQPVGSPLSLECTVEGTSNPNLYWYRQAAGRGLQLLFYSVGIGQISSEVPQNLSASRPQDRQFILSSKKLLLSDSGFYLCAWGTGTDTQYFGPGTRLTVL.